This passage covers 32 T cell receptor beta chains from one sample sequenced in a study of OX40 agonist ivuxolimab in advanced cancers. This table comes from immunoSEQ multiplex PCR, and its TCRdb copy is limited to in-frame clones, with some not included. The sample carries 65,000 to 80,000 clones, approximately 89% recorded once. This sample comprised CD4+ or CD8+ T cells sorted from blood, obtained in a trial of the OX40 agonist ivuxolimab. The receptors shown here come from an adult with an advanced solid tumor such as melanoma, head and neck, liver or kidney cancer.

The chain combines TRBV2 with TRBJ1-1, with 10 bases identical to TRBD1. The CDR3 contains 15 residues. Germline loops: CDR1 SNHLY, CDR2 FYNNEI. V lost 7 bases and J lost 4; bases outside the gene matches: 9. CDR3: CASTRQGAGVTEAFF. The DNA for the CDR3 is TGTGCCAGCACCCGACAGGGGGCTGGTGTCACTGAAGCTTTCTTT.

The chain has TRBV7-3 and TRBJ2-5; TRBD2 agrees at 7 bases. The junction had 6 bases not matched to a gene; V was cut back by 1 base and J by 4 bases. This CDR3 spans 15 amino acids. The germline gives CDR1 SGHTA, CDR2 FQGTGA. In DNA, the CDR3 is TGTGCCAGCAGCTTAATGGCGGGAGAGGGAGAGACCCAGTACTTC. It specifies CASSLMAGEGETQYF.

The rearrangement links TRBV27 to TRBJ2-7; 7 bases fit TRBD1. The CDR3 runs 15 residues. Germline V gene data show CDR1 as MNHEY and CDR2 as SMNVEV (reference sequence). Trimming took 6 bases from V and 5 from J; bases not matched to a gene: 13. The CDR3 DNA reads TGTGCCAGCAGCATACAGGGGCTCGACCCTCACGAGCAGTACTTC. Protein: CASSIQGLDPHEQYF.

The CDR3 reads CASSYQGANTEAFF. The CDR3 nucleotides read TGTGCCAGCAGTTACCAGGGGGCGAACACTGAAGCTTTCTTT. This chain connects TRBV6-6 to TRBJ1-1, with 8 bases fitting TRBD1. The CDR3 contains 14 residues. The germline gives CDR1 MNHNY, CDR2 SVGAGI (reference sequence). The J segment lost 1 base and the V segment lost 2 bases, leaving 0 bases of the junction unmatched.

The chain couples TRBV13 to TRBJ2-2, with TRBD1 matching over 10 bases. With 5 bases clipped from V and 6 bases from J, the junction kept 6 bases outside the gene matches. This CDR3 region has 15 residues. Germline V CDR1 and CDR2: PRHDT, FYEKMQ (reference sequence). In DNA, the CDR3 is TGTGCCAGCAGCACTTGGGACAGGGGCCCCGGGGAGCTGTTTTTT. Its translation: CASSTWDRGPGELFF. Looking up the rest from reference TRBV13 and TRBJ2-2 gives the full variable domain: AAGVIQSPRHLIKEKRETATLKCYPIPRHDTVYWYQQGPGQDPQFLISFYEKMQSDKGSIPDRFSAQQFSDYHSELNMSSLELGDSALYFCASSTWDRGPGELFFGEGSRLTVL.

CDR3 sequence: CASSSSHSPLHF. CDR3 in DNA: TGTGCCAGCAGCTCCTCCCATTCACCCCTCCACTTT. The rearrangement links TRBV7-9 to TRBJ1-6; D unclear. Trimming left V 4 bases short and J 8 bases short, with 6 bases between. The CDR3 length is 12 residues. CDR1 and CDR2 (germline): SEHNR, FQNEAQ (reference sequence).

This clone was picked up one time. This rearrangement joins TRBV6-1 to TRBJ1-3; D unresolved. V lost 5 bases to trimming and J lost 1 base, with 6 bases between them. CDR3 length equals 13 residues. CDR1 and CDR2 (germline): MNHNS, SASEGT. CDR3 DNA: TGTGCCAGCAGTACGGGGTCTGGAAACACCATATATTTT. This gives the protein CASSTGSGNTIYF.

This chain connects TRBV5-4 to TRBJ2-7, with 11 bases matching TRBD2. CDR3 length: 15 amino acids. The V segment lost 2 bases and the J segment 4 bases; nucleotides outside the gene matches: 5. Germline V gene lookup returns CDR1 SGHNT and CDR2 YYREEE (reference sequence). The CDR3 coding sequence is TGTGCCAGCAGCTTCGCGACTAGCGGGATTTACGAGCAGTACTTC. Protein product: CASSFATSGIYEQYF.

The chain is built from TRBV2 and TRBJ1-5; 8 positions match TRBD1. This CDR3 is built from 15 residues. After removal of 6 bases from V and 0 bases from J, the junction contained 4 bases not matched to a gene. Germline-derived CDR1 and CDR2 are SNHLY and FYNNEI. CDR3 nucleotides: TGTGCCAGCAGGGGACAGGTGAATAGCAATCAGCCCCAGCATTTT. Encoded protein: CASRGQVNSNQPQHF.

This clone was observed a few times. The CDR3 sequence: CASGGQGNQPQHF. The DNA of the CDR3 is TGTGCCAGCGGGGGACAGGGTAATCAGCCCCAGCATTTT. This chain uses TRBV6-6 with TRBJ1-5; TRBD1 matches 9 bases. This CDR3 has 13 amino acids. With V trimmed by 8 bases and J by 4 bases, 3 bases remained unmatched. CDR1 MNHNY and CDR2 SVGAGI come from the germline V gene (reference sequence).

The chain has TRBV30 and TRBJ1-1; no clear D. The CDR3 is 10 amino acids. Deletions cut 5 bases from V and 11 bases from J, with 12 bases between. CDR1 is GTSNPN, CDR2 SVGIG, per germline (reference sequence). DNA of the CDR3: TGTGCCTGGGAACAAGGCAGGGCTTTCTTT. Translation gives CAWEQGRAFF. The entire variable domain, with the rest obtained from reference TRBV30 and TRBJ1-1, is as follows: SQTIHQWPATLVQPVGSPLSLECTVEGTSNPNLYWYRQAAGRGLQLLFYSVGIGQISSEVPQNLSASRPQDRQFILSSKKLLLSDSGFYLCAWEQGRAFFGQGTRLTVV.

The V gene is TRBV27, the J gene TRBJ2-4; perhaps TRBD2 as D (6 bases). V was clipped by 3 bases and J by 7 bases, with 13 bases between them. CDR1 MNHEY and CDR2 SMNVEV come from the germline V gene (reference sequence). The CDR3 loop spans 14 amino acids. The CDR3 DNA is TGTGCCAGCAGTTTCGGGGGAAGTGGGAACATTCAGTACTTC. Translation: CASSFGGSGNIQYF.

The rearrangement uses TRBV6-1 and TRBJ2-3; possibly TRBD1 or TRBD2 for D (6 bases each). The CDR3 loop spans 16 amino acids. Deletions cut 1 base from V and 6 bases from J, with 17 bases between. The germline V gene encodes CDR1 MNHNS and CDR2 SASEGT. CDR3: CASSEGGAGPTDTQYF. As DNA, the CDR3 is TGTGCCAGCAGTGAAGGGGGGGCGGGCCCGACGGATACGCAGTATTTT.

This clone came up a few times. The chain couples TRBV13 to TRBJ2-5; D ambiguous. The germline gives CDR1 PRHDT, CDR2 FYEKMQ (reference sequence). Trimming left V 3 bases short and J 5 bases short, with 10 bases between. The CDR3 loop spans 13 amino acids. The CDR3 spells CASSFNLGETQYF. CDR3 DNA: TGTGCCAGCAGCTTCAATCTCGGGGAGACCCAGTACTTC.

The DNA for the CDR3 is TGTGCCATCAGTGAGGGGGAGACCCAGTACTTC. Translation gives CAISEGETQYF. This chain joins TRBV10-3 and TRBJ2-5; D not certain. The germline V gene encodes CDR1 ENHRY and CDR2 SYGVKD. This CDR3 spans 11 amino acids. V was shortened by 2 bases and J by 5 bases, with 3 bases between the two germline ends.

V is TRBV11-2 and J is TRBJ2-3; D may be TRBD1 (6 bases). The V gene lost 4 bases and the J gene lost 2 bases, with 16 bases spanning the gap. There are 16 residues in the CDR3. The germline CDR1 and CDR2 sequences are SGHAT and FQNNGV. The CDR3 loop is CASSSYREGATDTQYF. CDR3 nucleotides: TGTGCCAGCAGCTCCTACAGGGAAGGGGCCACAGATACGCAGTATTTT.

CDR3 nucleotides: TGTGCCAGCAGCTTAGGGGCGGGAGGGCGGCTATATGAGCAGTTCTTC. Its protein is CASSLGAGGRLYEQFF. V gene TRBV11-2 combines with J gene TRBJ2-1; 9 bases fit TRBD2. There are 16 residues in the CDR3. Germline V lookup: CDR1 SGHAT, CDR2 FQNNGV. V lost 1 base, J lost 8 bases, and 9 bases stayed unmatched.

The gene calls are TRBV18 and TRBJ2-5, with D hard to call. This CDR3 spans 11 amino acids. Per germline, CDR1 KGHSH and CDR2 LQKENI. Trimming removed 5 bases at V and 4 bases at J, with 5 bases between. CDR3 in amino acids: CASSARETQYF. The CDR3 DNA sequence: TGTGCCAGCTCAGCCAGAGAGACCCAGTACTTC. Full variable domain (rest looked up from reference TRBV18 and TRBJ2-5): NAGVMQNPRHLVRRRGQEARLRCSPMKGHSHVYWYRQLPEEGLKFMVYLQKENIIDESGMPKERFSAEFPKEGPSILRIQQVVRGDSAAYFCASSARETQYFGPGTRLLVL.

The J gene is TRBJ2-7, the V gene TRBV19, with TRBD1 as a possible D gene (6 bases). Trimming cost V 2 bases and J 3 bases, with 11 bases left between them. The CDR3 totals 14 residues. In germline, CDR1 is LNHDA, CDR2 SQIVND (reference sequence). In DNA, the CDR3 is TGTGCCAGTAGTATAACAACAGGGATCTACGAGCAGTACTTC. This codes for CASSITTGIYEQYF.

This sequence joins TRBV7-9 and TRBJ2-7, with a tentative D call TRBD1 (5 bases). Germline V gives CDR1 SEHNR, CDR2 FQNEAQ (reference sequence). The CDR3 is 14 amino acids. The germline V and J ends were trimmed by 1 base and 3 bases, with 10 bases remaining between them. The CDR3 region is CASSLGQQVYEQYF. CDR3 DNA: TGTGCCAGCAGCTTAGGACAGCAAGTCTACGAGCAGTACTTC.

The CDR3: CATRDRESAEAFF. DNA of the CDR3: TGTGCCACCCGGGATAGGGAGAGCGCTGAAGCTTTCTTT. V gene TRBV10-3 combines with J gene TRBJ1-1, with D unresolved. This CDR3 comprises 13 residues. The germline CDR1 and CDR2 sequences are ENHRY and SYGVKD. The V end was cut by 10 bases, the J end by 6 bases, with 18 bases between.

V and J are TRBV19 and TRBJ1-5; 8 bases agree with TRBD1. Trimming cost V 0 bases and J 6 bases; bases outside gene matches: 7. Germline V gene lookup returns CDR1 LNHDA and CDR2 SQIVND (reference sequence). There are 16 residues in the CDR3. The CDR3 spells CASSIDSRGPGQPQHF. CDR3 nucleotides: TGTGCCAGTAGTATAGACTCCAGGGGGCCAGGTCAGCCCCAGCATTTT.

The chain couples TRBV4-3 to TRBJ2-1; D uncertain. The length of the CDR3 is 16 residues. Between the trimmed V and J ends, which lost 0 bases and 2 bases, there was a span of 11 bases. The germline V gene encodes CDR1 LGHNA and CDR2 YSLEER. CDR3 amino acids: CASSQEAAVAYNEQFF. The DNA of the CDR3 is TGCGCCAGCAGCCAAGAGGCGGCGGTCGCCTACAATGAGCAGTTCTTC.

The chain recombines TRBV28 with TRBJ2-3; tentatively, D is TRBD2 (5 bases). V was cut by 7 bases and J by 2 bases, with 16 bases left in between. Germline V gene lookup returns CDR1 MDHEN and CDR2 SYDVKM. The CDR3 is made up of 15 amino acids. CDR3 coding DNA: TGTGCCAGCACGGGTGGTCCGGGGTACACAGATACGCAGTATTTT. This sequence encodes CASTGGPGYTDTQYF.

V gene TRBV30 combines with J gene TRBJ2-7, with D hard to call. Trimming removed 2 bases at V and 2 bases at J, with 4 bases between. Germline CDR1 GTSNPN, CDR2 SVGIG (reference sequence). The CDR3 has 11 residues. The CDR3 nucleotides are TGTGCCTGGAGTAGACCCTACGAGCAGTACTTC. Translated: CAWSRPYEQYF. Full variable domain (remainder filled in from reference TRBV30 and TRBJ2-7): SQTIHQWPATLVQPVGSPLSLECTVEGTSNPNLYWYRQAAGRGLQLLFYSVGIGQISSEVPQNLSASRPQDRQFILSSKKLLLSDSGFYLCAWSRPYEQYFGPGTRLTVT.

This rearrangement joins TRBV5-1 to TRBJ2-7; D ambiguous. This CDR3 is 12 amino acids long. The ends were cut back, 5 bases at V and 4 bases at J, with 10 bases in the middle. Looked up from germline, CDR1 is SGHRS and CDR2 is YFSETQ. The CDR3 DNA is TGCGCCAGCAGTCTTATGGGGTACGAGCAGTACTTC. This gives the protein CASSLMGYEQYF.

V is TRBV28 and J is TRBJ1-4; D unresolved. The CDR3 spans 14 residues. Germline CDR1 MDHEN, CDR2 SYDVKM. The V gene lost 3 bases and the J gene lost 8 bases, with 13 bases spanning the gap. The CDR3 reads CASSLRQVAEKLFF. The CDR3 DNA follows: TGTGCCAGCAGTTTGAGGCAGGTCGCCGAAAAACTGTTTTTT.

The chain links TRBV2 to TRBJ2-3; no reliable D call. The CDR3 consists of 12 residues. CDR1 and CDR2 from the germline V gene are SNHLY and FYNNEI. Trimming left V 6 bases short and J 0 bases short, with 4 bases between. DNA of the CDR3: TGTGCCAGCAGCGAGAGCACAGATACGCAGTATTTT. This sequence encodes CASSESTDTQYF.

This clone was found a few times. This chain links TRBV4-1 with TRBJ1-4, with D unresolved. The CDR3 covers 12 residues. Trimming took 6 bases from V and 8 from J, leaving 10 bases between them. Per germline, CDR1 MGHRA and CDR2 YSYEKL. The chain's CDR3 is CASRNRGEKLFF. CDR3 sequence (DNA): TGCGCCAGCAGGAACCGTGGAGAAAAACTGTTTTTT.

The chain carries TRBV20-1 and TRBJ1-4; no firm D call. Germline V gene lookup returns CDR1 DFQATT and CDR2 SNEGSKA (reference sequence). This CDR3 is built from 11 residues. V lost 1 base and J 9 bases, leaving 6 bases between the germline ends. CDR3 bases: TGCAGTGCTAGAGGCCCTCAAAAACTGTTTTTT. Residues: CSARGPQKLFF.

The chain couples TRBV12-2 to TRBJ1-5. TRBV12-2 is reported as a pseudogene. This CDR3 is 16 amino acids long. In DNA, the CDR3 is TGTGCAAGTCGCTTAGGCGGGGGGTCTAGCAATCAGCCCCAGCATTTT. It yields the protein CASRLGGGSSNQPQHF.

This chain links TRBV7-2 with TRBJ2-5, with D unresolved. From germline, CDR1 is SGHTA and CDR2 FQGNSA. Deletions cut 0 bases from V and 3 bases from J, with 2 bases between. The CDR3 totals 12 residues. The CDR3 sequence is CASSLAKETQYF. CDR3 in DNA: TGTGCCAGCAGCTTAGCGAAAGAGACCCAGTACTTC. The full variable domain, its missing parts supplied by reference TRBV7-2 and TRBJ2-5, is GAGVSQSPSNKVTEKGKDVELRCDPISGHTALYWYRQSLGQGLEFLIYFQGNSAPDKSGLPSDRFSAERTGGSVSTLTIQRTQQEDSAVYLCASSLAKETQYFGPGTRLLVL.